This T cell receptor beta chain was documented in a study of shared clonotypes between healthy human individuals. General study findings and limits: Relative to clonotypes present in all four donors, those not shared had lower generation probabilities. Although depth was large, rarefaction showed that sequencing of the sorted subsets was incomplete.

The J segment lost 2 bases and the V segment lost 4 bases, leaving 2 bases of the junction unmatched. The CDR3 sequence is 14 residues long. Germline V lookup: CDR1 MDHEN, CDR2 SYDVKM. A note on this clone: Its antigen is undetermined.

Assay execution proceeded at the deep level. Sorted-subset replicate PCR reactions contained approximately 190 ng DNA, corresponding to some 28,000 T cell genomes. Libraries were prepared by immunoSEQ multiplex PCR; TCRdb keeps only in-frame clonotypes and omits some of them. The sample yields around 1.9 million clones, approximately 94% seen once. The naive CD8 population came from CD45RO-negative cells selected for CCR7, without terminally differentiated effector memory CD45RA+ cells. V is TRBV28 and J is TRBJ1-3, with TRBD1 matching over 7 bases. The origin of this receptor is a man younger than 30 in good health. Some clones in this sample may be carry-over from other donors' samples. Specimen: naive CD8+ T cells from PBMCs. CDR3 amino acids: CASSWDSPGNTIYF. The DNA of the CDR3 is TGTGCCAGCAGTTGGGACAGCCCTGGAAACACCATATATTTT. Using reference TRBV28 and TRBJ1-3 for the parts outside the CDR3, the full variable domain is DVKVTQSSRYLVKRTGEKVFLECVQDMDHENMFWYRQDPGLGLRLIYFSYDVKMKEKGDIPEGYSVSREKKERFSLILESASTNQTSMYLCASSWDSPGNTIYFGEGSWLTVV.